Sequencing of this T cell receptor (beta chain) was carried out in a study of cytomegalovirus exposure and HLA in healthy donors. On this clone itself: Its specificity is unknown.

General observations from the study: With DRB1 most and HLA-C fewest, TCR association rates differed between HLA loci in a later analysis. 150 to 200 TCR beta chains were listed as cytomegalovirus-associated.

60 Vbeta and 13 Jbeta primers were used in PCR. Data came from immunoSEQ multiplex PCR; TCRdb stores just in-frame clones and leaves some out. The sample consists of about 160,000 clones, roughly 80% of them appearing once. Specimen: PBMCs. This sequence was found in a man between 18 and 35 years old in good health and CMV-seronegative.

CDR3 coding DNA: TGTGCCAGCAGCTTCAGGGACTATGGCTACACCTTC. It specifies CASSFRDYGYTF. The rearrangement joins TRBV11-2 to TRBJ1-2; a weak D match, TRBD1 (5 bases). The germline V and J ends were trimmed by 3 bases and 3 bases, with 5 bases remaining between them. The CDR3 spans 12 residues. Germline V CDR1 and CDR2: SGHAT, FQNNGV.